What follows are 17 T cell receptor beta chains derived from one specimen sequenced in a study of T cell responses to AZD1222 COVID-19 vaccine. Sequencing was performed with immunoSEQ multiplex PCR; in TCRdb, only in-frame clones are kept and a portion is missing. The table includes about 110,000 clones, about 90% detected once. Sequenced material: peripheral blood, taken on day 0 of AZD1222 vaccination. These TCRs come from an adult in good health.

The rearrangement joins TRBV4-2 to TRBJ1-4, with D maybe TRBD1 (5 bases). The CDR3 is made up of 16 amino acids. Germline CDR1 is LGHNA and CDR2 is YNFKEQ. With 1 base removed from V and 7 bases from J, the gap between germline ends came to 16 bases. CDR3 nucleotide sequence: TGTGCCAGCAGCCAAGTTGGGGAGGGGATAGCTGAAAAACTGTTTTTT. This sequence encodes CASSQVGEGIAEKLFF.

CDR3 in amino acids: CRAMGGQGNTEAFF. CDR3 DNA: TGCAGAGCCATGGGGGGGCAGGGGAACACTGAAGCTTTCTTT. The chain carries TRBV29-1 and TRBJ1-1, with D perhaps TRBD1 (6 bases). CDR1 is SQVTM, CDR2 ANQGSEA, per germline. The CDR3 has 14 residues.

This sequence joins TRBV10-1 and TRBJ1-1; D not certain. The V end was cut by 1 base, the J end by 0 bases, with 3 bases between. CDR1 is WNHNN and CDR2 is SYGVQD in the germline V gene (reference sequence). CDR3 length: 13 residues. DNA for the CDR3: TGCGCCAGCAGTGAGTACATGAACACTGAAGCTTTCTTT. Residues: CASSEYMNTEAFF.

The rearrangement joins TRBV7-8 to TRBJ2-5; 8 bases agree with TRBD2. There are 15 residues in the CDR3. Looked up from germline, CDR1 is SGHVS and CDR2 is FQNEAQ. After removal of 5 bases from V and 3 bases from J, the junction contained 8 bases not matched to a gene. The chain's CDR3 is CASSSSGRGEETQYF. CDR3 coding DNA: TGTGCCAGCAGCAGCAGCGGGAGAGGCGAAGAGACCCAGTACTTC.

V gene TRBV19 combines with J gene TRBJ1-1; D may be TRBD1 (5 bases). Trimming took off 1 base at V and 5 bases at J, with 11 bases between the two ends. Germline V gives CDR1 LNHDA, CDR2 SQIVND (reference sequence). There are 14 residues in the CDR3. The CDR3 nucleotides read TGTGCCAGTAGTATAGTGGGGGTGACTACTGAAGCTTTCTTT. Its protein is CASSIVGVTTEAFF.

This clone came up once. This chain uses TRBV15 with TRBJ1-2, with D perhaps TRBD1 (5 bases). The CDR3 covers 13 residues. With 4 bases removed from V and 8 bases from J, the gap between germline ends came to 14 bases. The germline CDR1 and CDR2 sequences are LNHNV and YYDKDF (reference sequence). CDR3 DNA: TGTGCCACCAGCATCGGGACTTCGGCGGGCTACACCTTC. As protein: CATSIGTSAGYTF.

V usage is TRBV18 and J usage is TRBJ2-7; D gene uncertain. Per germline, CDR1 KGHSH and CDR2 LQKENI. Trimming shortened V by 1 base and J by 2 bases, and 3 bases separated the two germline ends. The CDR3 totals 12 residues. This CDR3 is CASSPQAYEQYF. The DNA of the CDR3 is TGTGCCAGCTCACCACAAGCCTACGAGCAGTACTTC.

The chain combines TRBV11-2 with TRBJ1-2; D remains ambiguous. CDR3 length equals 12 residues. Trimming pared 4 bases from V and 3 bases from J, leaving 6 bases between. Germline V gives CDR1 SGHAT, CDR2 FQNNGV. Here the CDR3 DNA reads TGTGCCAGCAGCTCCAGCCACTATGGCTACACCTTC. This codes for CASSSSHYGYTF.

The chain joins TRBV30 to TRBJ1-6, with D uncertain. The CDR3 has 13 residues. The V end was cut by 0 bases, the J end by 9 bases, with 9 bases between. Germline CDR1 and CDR2: GTSNPN and SVGIG (reference sequence). In nucleotides, the CDR3 is TGTGCCTGGAGTGTAGGCCCGGGTTCACCCCTCCACTTT. This translates into CAWSVGPGSPLHF.

J is TRBJ2-2 and V is TRBV5-6; D gene uncertain. Germline V lookup: CDR1 SGHDT, CDR2 YYEEEE. V was pared by 4 bases and J by 3 bases, with 13 bases between. The length of the CDR3 is 15 residues. The CDR3 bases are TGTGCCAGCAGCGTTCTCGGATACGACACCGGGGAGCTGTTTTTT. Its translation is CASSVLGYDTGELFF. The complete variable domain, with remaining parts taken from reference TRBV5-6 and TRBJ2-2, reads DAGVTQSPTHLIKTRGQQVTLRCSPKSGHDTVSWYQQALGQGPQFIFQYYEEEERQRGNFPDRFSGHQFPNYSSELNVNALLLGDSALYLCASSVLGYDTGELFFGEGSRLTVL.

This chain connects TRBV6-5 to TRBJ1-3; no clear D gene. V dropped 9 bases and J dropped 1 base, with 13 bases sitting between them. The CDR3 contains 14 residues. Germline lookup yields CDR1 MNHEY and CDR2 SVGAGI. The CDR3 sequence: CASTQSASGNTIYF. CDR3 coding DNA: TGTGCCAGTACCCAAAGCGCTTCTGGAAACACCATATATTTT.

The V call is TRBV6-5, the J call TRBJ1-6; D is possibly TRBD1 (5 bases). V was pared by 3 bases and J by 9 bases, with 15 bases between. This CDR3 region has 15 residues. Germline-derived CDR1 and CDR2 are MNHEY and SVGAGI. CDR3 nucleotides: TGTGCCAGCAGTTATTCCCAGGGTAGCTCTTCACCCCTCCACTTT. As protein: CASSYSQGSSSPLHF.

This chain's CDR3 is CASSARTGGLSYEQYF. The CDR3 DNA sequence: TGTGCCAGCAGCGCCCGGACAGGGGGATTATCCTACGAGCAGTACTTC. This chain uses TRBV21-1 with TRBJ2-7; the D call TRBD1 from the table was never checked on the DNA. TRBV21-1 is marked as a pseudogene. CDR3 length equals 16 residues.

This chain uses TRBV5-1 with TRBJ2-7, with D unresolved. The CDR3 is 14 amino acids. V dropped 2 bases and J dropped 0 bases, with 9 bases sitting between them. CDR1 SGHRS and CDR2 YFSETQ come from the germline V gene. The CDR3 coding sequence is TGCGCCAGCAGCTTCGGACGGACCTCCTACGAGCAGTACTTC. This codes for CASSFGRTSYEQYF.

This clone occurred once. The genes are TRBV4-1 and TRBJ1-6; D might be TRBD1 (6 bases). Germline V gene data show CDR1 as MGHRA and CDR2 as YSYEKL. CDR3 size: 17 residues. V lost 2 bases, J lost 4 bases, and 15 bases lay in between. For the CDR3, the DNA is TGCGCCAGCAGCCAACCCTCGACAGGATCGTATAATTCACCCCTCCACTTT. Translation: CASSQPSTGSYNSPLHF.

The chain recombines TRBV7-2 with TRBJ1-3, with 12 bases that match TRBD1. CDR1 and CDR2 (germline): SGHTA, FQGNSA. This CDR3 is 16 amino acids long. With V trimmed by 0 bases and J by 6 bases, 3 bases remained unmatched. The CDR3 spells CASSLAGTGGENTIYF. Written as DNA, the CDR3 is TGTGCCAGCAGCTTAGCGGGGACAGGGGGCGAAAACACCATATATTTT.

The V gene is TRBV18, the J gene TRBJ1-3, with D uncertain. The germline CDR1 and CDR2 sequences are KGHSH and LQKENI. The CDR3 has 15 amino acids. V dropped 0 bases and J dropped 2 bases, with 8 bases sitting between them. CDR3 nucleotide sequence: TGTGCCAGCTCACCACCGAGAGGGCCTGGAAACACCATATATTTT. This encodes CASSPPRGPGNTIYF.